This note documents a single T cell receptor (beta chain) sequence. This specimen comes from a study of blood T cells in healthy people across ages. It was with a sample-barcoded 5' primer and a J-beta primer mix that a second PCR of roughly 6 to 11 cycles was run. TCRdb reprocessed the 5' RACE reads via MiXCR and lists one record per CDR3 protein. The sample yields around 800,000 distinct CDR3 sequences, approximately 53% seen once. Every donor gave ten milliliters of peripheral blood. Material for sequencing was blood. The receptor's source is a man at least 80 years old in good health.

The CDR3 bases are TGTGCCAGCAGGGATACTACGTCCCTCTACGAGCAGTACTTC. Protein product: CASRDTTSLYEQYF. J is TRBJ2-7 and V is TRBV2, with D unclear. Trimming removed 6 bases from V and 3 bases from J, with 15 bases in between. The CDR3 loop spans 14 amino acids. The germline V gene encodes CDR1 SNHLY and CDR2 FYNNEI.